Listed below are T cell receptor beta chains from one sample, sequenced in a study of blood T cell repertoires in COVID-19. Using immunoSEQ multiplex PCR, the repertoire was profiled, and TCRdb retains in-frame clones only, with some absent. The sample shows some 150,000 clones, 70% to 90% of them seen only once. Source material: peripheral blood. Receptors were obtained from a human donor with acute or convalescent COVID-19. The donor label of this sample is uncertain. The CDR3 runs from the conserved cysteine through the conserved F or W. Fields, in order: clone size, V gene, D gene, J gene, CDR3 protein, CDR3 DNA. D genes are given only for firm matches. The size of a clone is reported for some rows only, either as once, few or many, or as a class for expanded clones.

.	TRBV19	TRBD1	TRBJ1-1	CASSIIVRGRNTEAFF	TGTGCCAGTAGTATTATTGTCAGGGGGAGGAACACTGAAGCTTTCTTT
.	TRBV10-3	TRBD1	TRBJ1-2	CAISPTGDGYTF	TGTGCCATCAGCCCGACAGGGGACGGCTACACCTTC
.	TRBV6-5	.	TRBJ1-2	CASSYSFRVKDFGYTF	TGTGCCAGCAGTTACTCGTTCCGGGTCAAGGACTTTGGCTACACCTTC
.	TRBV28	.	TRBJ2-5	CASSAVQETQYF	TGTGCCAGCAGTGCGGTACAAGAGACCCAGTACTTC
once	TRBV14	TRBD2	TRBJ2-3	CASSQKTPAGYTDTQYF	TGTGCCAGCAGCCAGAAGACCCCAGCGGGATACACAGATACGCAGTATTTT
once	TRBV9	TRBD2	TRBJ2-1	CASSAGYRLAGDRNEQFF	TGTGCCAGCAGCGCAGGATACCGACTAGCGGGAGATCGGAATGAGCAGTTCTTC
.	TRBV28	TRBD1	TRBJ1-2	CASSWTGLGKSDTNYGYTF	TGTGCCAGCAGTTGGACAGGGTTAGGCAAGAGCGATACTAACTATGGCTACACCTTC
.	TRBV2	TRBD1	TRBJ1-2	CASTDRGKGYGYTF	TGTGCCAGCACCGACAGGGGGAAGGGCTATGGCTACACCTTC
.	TRBV6-5	.	TRBJ1-2	CATSDTANYGYTF	TGTGCCACCTCTGACACAGCTAACTATGGCTACACCTTC
.	TRBV10-3	.	TRBJ1-1	CAISESSSLAFF	TGTGCCATCAGTGAGTCGAGTTCCTTGGCTTTCTTT
.	TRBV7-9	TRBD1	TRBJ1-1	CASSVQGVLTEAFF	TGTGCCAGCAGCGTACAGGGGGTCTTGACTGAAGCTTTCTTT
.	TRBV7-3	TRBD2	TRBJ2-1	CASSLVPLAGLSYNEQFF	TGTGCCAGCAGCCTAGTGCCCCTAGCGGGTTTATCCTACAATGAGCAGTTCTTC
.	TRBV2	.	TRBJ1-5	CASKPDSVSNQPQHF	TGTGCCAGCAAACCAGACAGCGTTAGCAATCAGCCCCAGCATTTT
.	TRBV10-3	TRBD1	TRBJ1-2	CAISEPTYTGGFNYGYTF	TGTGCCATCAGTGAGCCGACCTACACAGGGGGCTTTAACTATGGCTACACCTTC
.	TRBV10-3	TRBD1	TRBJ1-2	CAISESTGVGGYTF	TGTGCCATCAGTGAGTCGACAGGGGTGGGTGGCTACACCTTC
once	TRBV29-1	.	TRBJ2-3	CSGANRGSADTQYF	TGCAGCGGGGCCAATAGGGGGTCAGCGGATACGCAGTATTTT
.	TRBV7-6	.	TRBJ1-2	CASSLATGSNYGYTF	TGTGCCAGCAGCTTAGCCACAGGATCTAACTATGGCTACACCTTC
.	TRBV19	TRBD2	TRBJ2-3	CASSIAVGGRATDTQYF	TGTGCCAGTAGTATAGCCGTGGGCGGGAGGGCAACAGATACGCAGTATTTT
once	TRBV12-3/TRBV12-4	.	TRBJ2-7	CASSSSYEQYF	TGTGCCAGCAGTTCGTCTTACGAGCAGTACTTC
.	TRBV7-9	.	TRBJ2-5	CASSRRTEQETQYF	TGTGCCAGCAGCCGCCGGACAGAACAAGAGACCCAGTACTTC
.	TRBV7-2	TRBD1	TRBJ2-5	CASSLVRQGAAETQYF	TGTGCCAGCAGCTTAGTGCGACAGGGGGCGGCGGAGACCCAGTACTTC
.	TRBV28	TRBD1	TRBJ2-1	CASSITDRVKNEQFF	TGTGCCAGCAGTATTACGGACAGGGTCAAGAATGAGCAGTTCTTC
.	TRBV25-1	.	TRBJ1-1	CASSDARRSFF	TGTGCCAGCAGTGACGCCAGGAGGTCTTTCTTT
.	TRBV28	TRBD1	TRBJ1-2	CASSLDRGGYGYTF	TGTGCCAGCAGTTTGGACAGGGGTGGCTATGGCTACACCTTC
once	TRBV5-8	.	TRBJ1-2	CASSVTRGGYTF	TGTGCCAGCAGCGTCACCCGGGGTGGCTACACCTTC
.	TRBV5-6	.	TRBJ2-3	CASSLQGTDTQYF	TGTGCCAGCAGCTTGCAGGGAACAGATACGCAGTATTTT
few	TRBV30	.	TRBJ1-2	CAWSSSYGYTF	TGTGCCTGGAGTTCCAGCTATGGCTACACCTTC
.	TRBV5-8	.	TRBJ2-2	CASSLVQGGELFF	TGTGCCAGCAGCTTGGTACAGGGAGGGGAGCTGTTTTTT
.	TRBV29-1	TRBD1	TRBJ1-2	CSVDGTGTNYGYTF	TGCAGCGTTGACGGGACAGGCACTAACTATGGCTACACCTTC
.	TRBV7-2	TRBD2	TRBJ2-5	CASSYRASGGGETQYF	TGTGCCAGCAGCTACCGGGCTAGCGGGGGGGGAGAGACCCAGTACTTC
few	TRBV9	.	TRBJ2-1	CASSVGSRGSNEQFF	TGTGCCAGCAGCGTAGGTTCAAGAGGTTCCAATGAGCAGTTCTTC
few	TRBV14	TRBD1	TRBJ1-2	CASSPGQEYYGYTF	TGTGCCAGCAGCCCGGGACAGGAGTATTATGGCTACACCTTC
.	TRBV4-2	.	TRBJ2-1	CASSQGARNEQFF	TGTGCCAGCAGCCAAGGGGCCAGAAATGAGCAGTTCTTC
.	TRBV10-3	TRBD1	TRBJ2-2	CAITPDRAIGELFF	TGTGCCATCACCCCAGACAGGGCAATCGGGGAGCTGTTTTTT
.	TRBV6-2/TRBV6-3	TRBD1	TRBJ1-6	CASSYPPGGNSPLHF	TGTGCCAGCAGTTACCCGCCAGGGGGCAATTCACCCCTCCACTTT
.	TRBV7-8	.	TRBJ1-1	CASSSRTEAFF	TGTGCCAGCAGCTCCAGAACTGAAGCTTTCTTT
.	TRBV10-3	TRBD1	TRBJ2-2	CAISRDRDTGELFF	TGTGCCATCAGCCGGGACAGGGATACCGGGGAGCTGTTTTTT
.	TRBV7-2	.	TRBJ1-3	CASSLRQGGTGNTIYF	TGTGCCAGCAGCTTAAGGCAGGGTGGAACTGGAAACACCATATATTTT
.	TRBV29-1	.	TRBJ2-3	CSVSYSTDTQYF	TGCAGCGTAAGCTACAGCACAGATACGCAGTATTTT
few	TRBV27	.	TRBJ2-1	CASSSSSYNEQFF	TGTGCCAGCAGTTCTAGCTCCTACAATGAGCAGTTCTTC